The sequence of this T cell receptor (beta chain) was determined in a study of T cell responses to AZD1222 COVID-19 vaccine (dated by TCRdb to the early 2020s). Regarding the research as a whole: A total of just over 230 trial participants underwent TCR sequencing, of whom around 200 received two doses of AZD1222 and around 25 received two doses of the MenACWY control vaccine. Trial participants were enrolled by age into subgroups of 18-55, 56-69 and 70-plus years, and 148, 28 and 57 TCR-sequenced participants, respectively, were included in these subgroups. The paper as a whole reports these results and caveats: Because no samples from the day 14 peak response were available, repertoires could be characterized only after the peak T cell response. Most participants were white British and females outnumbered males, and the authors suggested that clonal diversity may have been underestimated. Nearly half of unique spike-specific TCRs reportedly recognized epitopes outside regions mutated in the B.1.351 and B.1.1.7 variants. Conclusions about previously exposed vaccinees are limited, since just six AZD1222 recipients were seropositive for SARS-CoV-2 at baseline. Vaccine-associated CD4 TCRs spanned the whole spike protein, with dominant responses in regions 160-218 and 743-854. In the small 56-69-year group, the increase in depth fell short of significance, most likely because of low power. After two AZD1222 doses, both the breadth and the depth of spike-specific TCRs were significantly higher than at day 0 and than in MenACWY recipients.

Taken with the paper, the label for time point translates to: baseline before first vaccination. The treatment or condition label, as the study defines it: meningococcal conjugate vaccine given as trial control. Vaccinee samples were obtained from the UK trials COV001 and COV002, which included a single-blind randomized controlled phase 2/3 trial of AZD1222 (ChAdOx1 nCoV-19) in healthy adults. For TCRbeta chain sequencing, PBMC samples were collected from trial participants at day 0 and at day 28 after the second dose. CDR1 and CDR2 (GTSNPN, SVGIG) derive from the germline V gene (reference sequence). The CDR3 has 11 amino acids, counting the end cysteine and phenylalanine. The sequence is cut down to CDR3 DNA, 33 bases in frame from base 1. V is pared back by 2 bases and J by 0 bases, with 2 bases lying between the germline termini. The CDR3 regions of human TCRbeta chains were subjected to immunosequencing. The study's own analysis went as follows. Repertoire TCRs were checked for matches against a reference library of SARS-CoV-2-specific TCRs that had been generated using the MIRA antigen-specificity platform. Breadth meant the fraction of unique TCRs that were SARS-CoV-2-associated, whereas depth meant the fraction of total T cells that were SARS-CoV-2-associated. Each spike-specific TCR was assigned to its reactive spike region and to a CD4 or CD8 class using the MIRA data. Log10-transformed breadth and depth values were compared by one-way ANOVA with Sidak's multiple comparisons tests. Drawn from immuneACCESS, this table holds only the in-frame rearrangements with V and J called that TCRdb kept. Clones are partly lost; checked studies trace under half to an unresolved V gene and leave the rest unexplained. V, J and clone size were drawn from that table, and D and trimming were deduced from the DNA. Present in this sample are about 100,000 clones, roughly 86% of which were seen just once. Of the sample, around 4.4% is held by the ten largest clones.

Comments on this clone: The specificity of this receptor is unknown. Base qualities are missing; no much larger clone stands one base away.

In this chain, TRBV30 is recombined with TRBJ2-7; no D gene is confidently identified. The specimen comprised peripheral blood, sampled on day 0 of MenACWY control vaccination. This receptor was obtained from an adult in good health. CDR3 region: CAWSSSYEQYF. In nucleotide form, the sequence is TGTGCCTGGAGTTCCTCCTACGAGCAGTACTTC.